The clone carrying this T cell receptor (beta chain) was counted between two and nine times. The antigen remains undetermined. After removal of 7 bases from V and 6 bases from J, the junction contained 3 bases not matched to a gene. The CDR3 sequence is 11 residues long. Germline CDR1 reads MNHNY; CDR2 reads SVGAGI (reference sequence). This sample stems from a study of cytomegalovirus exposure and HLA in healthy donors. Study in general: Among around 170 million T cells, an earlier analysis found roughly 100 million unique TCR beta sequences. Whole-study findings and limits: For most TCR beta V segments, an earlier analysis put the productive rate at about 87% or about 30% of the time. Researchers reported in a later analysis that common viral pathogens appeared linked to several top clusters.

The primer mix had 60 Vbeta and 13 Jbeta primers. Source study methods: The authors later counted around 80 million unique TCR beta chains, approximately 10 million of them shared. Profiled with immunoSEQ multiplex PCR; TCRdb holds only in-frame clones, not every one. The D gene and trimming were derived from the DNA, and the V and J assignments and clone size from that table. The sample yields under 200,000 clones, 84% seen once. The receptor was derived from a man in his fifties or sixties in good health and CMV-seropositive. The V gene is TRBV6-6, the J gene TRBJ2-7, with TRBD1 matching 7 bases. The sample comprised PBMCs. In nucleotides, the CDR3 is TGTGCCAGCACCTACAGGGGCGAGCAGTACTTC. Protein: CASTYRGEQYF.